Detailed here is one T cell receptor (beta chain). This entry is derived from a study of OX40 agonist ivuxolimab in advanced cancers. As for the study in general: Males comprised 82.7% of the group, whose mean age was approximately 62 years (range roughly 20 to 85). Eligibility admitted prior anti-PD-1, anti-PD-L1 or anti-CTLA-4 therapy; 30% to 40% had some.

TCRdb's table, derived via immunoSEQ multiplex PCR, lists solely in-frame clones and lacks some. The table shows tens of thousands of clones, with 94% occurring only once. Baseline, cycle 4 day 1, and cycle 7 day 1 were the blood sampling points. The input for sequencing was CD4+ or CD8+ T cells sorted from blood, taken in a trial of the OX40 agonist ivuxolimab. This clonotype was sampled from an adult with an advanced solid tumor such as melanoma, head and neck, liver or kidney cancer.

The CDR3 DNA sequence: TGTGCCAGCAGTTACTTGGGGAGCCGCACAGATACGCAGTATTTT. Its translation is CASSYLGSRTDTQYF. The rearrangement links TRBV6-5 to TRBJ2-3; D is possibly TRBD2 (5 bases). CDR1 is MNHEY and CDR2 is SVGAGI in the germline V gene. V was clipped by 1 base and J by 1 base, with 9 bases between them. The CDR3 totals 15 residues.